This TCR beta chain came from a study of radiotherapy plus CTLA-4 blockade in lung cancer. As for the study in general: Objective responses were recorded in around a sixth of patients, with disease control recorded in 25% to 40%. Whole-study results and caveats: Reports identified early blood T cell clone dynamics, with interferon-beta, as the best response predictor. The study found tumor-derived TCR clones expanded in blood after radiotherapy plus ipilimumab.

Turning to this clone: Its specificity is unknown.

The V gene lost 6 bases and the J gene lost 3 bases, with 9 bases spanning the gap. The CDR3 runs to 12 residues. Libraries were prepared by immunoSEQ multiplex PCR; TCRdb keeps only in-frame clonotypes and omits some of them. This table has about 62,000 clones, 70% to 80% appearing once. With ipilimumab providing CTLA-4 blockade, focal radiation was administered to patients who had chemo-refractory metastatic non-small-cell lung cancer. Sequencing was performed on peripheral blood, taken from a patient treated with radiotherapy plus ipilimumab. J is TRBJ2-7 and V is TRBV23-1; D is unresolved. TRBV23-1 carries the ORF label, with uncertain function. The TCR comes from a human donor with non-small cell lung cancer who had a complete response to radiotherapy plus ipilimumab. DNA for the CDR3: TGCGCCAGCAGCCGACATGGCTACGAGCAGTACTTC. Translated: CASSRHGYEQYF.